These 10 T cell receptor beta chains originate from one sample sequenced in a study of CD8 T cells in ankylosing spondylitis. Study-wide results and caveats: Seemingly distinctive of ankylosing spondylitis blood was a TCR beta motif formed by eight highly homologous variants.

Via MiXCR, TCRdb re-called the 5' RACE reads, giving one row per CDR3 protein. The sample records some 330,000 distinct CDR3 sequences, under 8.5% being singletons. Their antigens are not known. Input material: blood, either unsorted or a sorted T cell fraction (not recorded which). These receptors came from a male donor with ankylosing spondylitis.

This clonotype was counted only a few times. The rearrangement uses TRBV4-2 and TRBJ1-4; TRBD1 matches 12 bases. The CDR3 consists of 16 residues. The V and J ends lost 2 bases and 7 bases, in that order; junction bases with no gene match: 5. Germline CDR1 reads LGHNA; CDR2 reads YNFKEQ. CDR3 DNA sequence: TGTGCCAGCAGCCAATCGGGACAGGGGGCGGGTGAAAAACTGTTTTTT. Translation: CASSQSGQGAGEKLFF.

This clonotype appeared a few times. The gene calls are TRBV10-3 and TRBJ1-3; D gene unclear. V lost 0 bases to trimming and J lost 7 bases, with 13 bases between them. Germline assignment: CDR1 ENHRY and CDR2 SYGVKD. The CDR3 runs 15 residues. The CDR3 is CAISESRNRGNTIYF. In DNA form, the CDR3 reads TGTGCCATCAGTGAGTCGAGGAACCGTGGGAACACCATATATTTT.

This clonotype was detected only a few times. This sequence joins TRBV5-1 and TRBJ1-3, with D possibly matching TRBD1 (6 bases). The CDR3 is made up of 17 amino acids. Germline CDR1 and CDR2: SGHRS and YFSETQ. Trimming took off 4 bases at V and 0 bases at J, with 17 bases between the two ends. CDR3 DNA: TGCGCCAGCAGCCGTATCGGACAGACCAGCTCTGGAAACACCATATATTTT. This encodes CASSRIGQTSSGNTIYF.

CDR3 nucleotide sequence: TGCGCCAGCAGCCCCTCGGGTCAGCGCGGCACAGATACGCAGTATTTT. Its translation: CASSPSGQRGTDTQYF. This sequence joins TRBV5-1 and TRBJ2-3; the D is unclear. Trimming took off 4 bases at V and 1 base at J, with 16 bases between the two ends. Per the germline V gene, CDR1 is SGHRS and CDR2 is YFSETQ. The CDR3 runs to 16 residues.

This clonotype has a count of ten or more. The chain combines TRBV4-3 with TRBJ2-1, with 9 bases fitting TRBD2. From germline, CDR1 is LGHNA and CDR2 YSLEER. The CDR3 covers 16 residues. J lost 5 bases, V lost 0 bases, and 5 bases had no gene match. DNA of the CDR3: TGCGCCAGCAGCCAAGATTGGCTAGCGGGAAACAATGAGCAGTTCTTC. This encodes CASSQDWLAGNNEQFF.

This clonotype was counted only a few times. The CDR3 spells CASSFPRQRSYEQYF. CDR3 nucleotides: TGTGCCAGCAGTTTTCCGCGACAAAGATCCTACGAGCAGTACTTC. The chain is built from TRBV27 and TRBJ2-7; D is undetermined. The V and J ends lost 3 bases and 1 base respectively, with 13 bases between them. The germline V gene has CDR1 MNHEY and CDR2 SMNVEV (reference sequence). This CDR3 region has 15 residues.

The rearrangement links TRBV5-1 to TRBJ2-1; 16 positions match TRBD2. Unmatched junction bases numbered 7, after V lost 2 bases and J lost 8 bases. There are 17 residues in the CDR3. Germline CDR1 is SGHRS and CDR2 is YFSETQ. The CDR3 loop is CASSLVGLAGGQYEQFF. For the CDR3, the DNA is TGCGCCAGCAGCTTAGTGGGACTAGCGGGAGGGCAATATGAGCAGTTCTTC.

The CDR3 protein is CASSPGAAGTNYGYTF. The CDR3 DNA follows: TGTGCCAGCAGCCCAGGCGCGGCCGGAACTAACTATGGCTACACCTTC. This rearrangement joins TRBV3-1 to TRBJ1-2; D is unclear. The V end was cut by 4 bases, the J end by 0 bases, with 15 bases between. This CDR3 has 16 residues. Germline values: CDR1 LGHDT, CDR2 YNNKEL (reference sequence).

This clonotype was recorded many times. This chain joins TRBV7-2 and TRBJ2-2, with D perhaps matching TRBD1 (5 bases). Germline CDR1 is SGHTA and CDR2 is FQGNSA. This CDR3 has 14 residues. The V end lost 6 bases, the J end lost 2 bases, and 10 bases lay between the germline ends. CDR3 DNA sequence: TGTGCCAGCAGTTACAGGATTAACACCGGGGAGCTGTTTTTT. Translation: CASSYRINTGELFF.

V gene TRBV10-3 combines with J gene TRBJ2-2, with unresolved D. Germline V gene lookup returns CDR1 ENHRY and CDR2 SYGVKD. V lost 10 bases and J 2 bases, leaving 17 bases between the germline ends. This CDR3 is built from 15 residues. CDR3 nucleotide sequence: TGTGCCACCGCACCCCAGATTTTAAACACCGGGGAGCTGTTTTTT. Protein: CATAPQILNTGELFF.